These 24 T cell receptor beta chains share one sample of origin, sequenced in a study of cytotoxic CD8 clonotypes in ibrutinib-treated CLL. Sequencing used immunoSEQ multiplex PCR; TCRdb keeps in-frame clones, though not all of them. The table shows 90,000 to 100,000 clones, with approximately 78% occurring only once. The source material was PBMCs, sampled after 12 months of ibrutinib treatment. Source of these receptors: a human donor with chronic lymphocytic leukemia.

This chain connects TRBV9 to TRBJ1-2; 8 bases line up with TRBD1. V lost 4 bases to trimming and J lost 6 bases; unmatched junction nucleotides: 8. The length of the CDR3 is 14 residues. Germline V gene sequence: CDR1 SGDLS, CDR2 YYNGEE. The CDR3 here is CASSTHQGANGYTF. The DNA of the CDR3 is TGTGCCAGCAGCACCCACCAGGGGGCGAATGGCTACACCTTC.

The rearrangement uses TRBV6-5 and TRBJ1-6; D might be TRBD1 (6 bases). The CDR3 is made up of 16 amino acids. V was cut by 0 bases and J by 7 bases, with 13 bases left in between. The germline CDR1 and CDR2 sequences are MNHEY and SVGAGI. The CDR3 coding sequence is TGTGCCAGCAGTTACTCGAGTAATACAGGGAATTCACCCCTCCACTTT. It specifies CASSYSSNTGNSPLHF.

The V and J genes are TRBV2 and TRBJ2-5; D possibly corresponds to TRBD1 (6 bases). V lost 6 bases to trimming and J lost 3 bases, with 11 bases between them. Germline V CDR1 and CDR2: SNHLY, FYNNEI. CDR3 length: 13 residues. CDR3 protein: CASRPRDKETQYF. The CDR3 region has the DNA TGTGCCAGCAGGCCCCGGGACAAAGAGACCCAGTACTTC.

Here the CDR3 DNA reads TGTGCCAGCTCACCAACGGGGGGGCTTTCTGGAAACACCATATATTTT. Translating gives CASSPTGGLSGNTIYF. J is TRBJ1-3 and V is TRBV18, with TRBD1 as a possible D gene (6 bases). Germline assignment: CDR1 KGHSH and CDR2 LQKENI. The V end lost 2 bases, the J end lost 1 base, and 12 bases lay between the germline ends. CDR3 length equals 16 residues.

This clone was detected once. The rearrangement uses TRBV5-5 and TRBJ2-7; weak D call: TRBD2 (5 bases). Germline CDR1 SGHKS, CDR2 YYEKEE (reference sequence). V lost 7 bases to trimming and J lost 7 bases, with 21 bases between them. The CDR3 contains 14 residues. The CDR3 protein is CASRHEGAMGEQYF. The CDR3 DNA sequence: TGTGCCAGCCGCCATGAGGGTGCGATGGGGGAGCAGTACTTC.

V is TRBV2 and J is TRBJ1-1, with D tentatively TRBD1 (5 bases). CDR1 and CDR2 from the germline V gene are SNHLY and FYNNEI. There are 12 residues in the CDR3. V lost 11 bases, J lost 0 bases, and 10 bases lay in between. CDR3 sequence: CAGGLMNTEAFF. The CDR3 bases are TGTGCCGGGGGACTGATGAACACTGAAGCTTTCTTT.

A single count supports this clone. This rearrangement joins TRBV7-2 to TRBJ1-6, with D possibly matching TRBD1 (5 bases). CDR1 is SGHTA, CDR2 FQGNSA, per germline. This CDR3 spans 14 amino acids. V lost 1 base, J lost 7 bases, and 8 bases lay in between. The CDR3 DNA follows: TGTGCCAGCAGCTTAGACAGGCCGAATTCACCCCTCCACTTT. Its translation: CASSLDRPNSPLHF.

The chain recombines TRBV4-1 with TRBJ1-5, with D unclear. V lost 0 bases and J lost 0, with 9 bases in between. From germline, CDR1 is MGHRA and CDR2 YSYEKL. This CDR3 is 16 amino acids long. The CDR3 DNA reads as TGCGCCAGCAGCCAAGATTGGGGATTTAGCAATCAGCCCCAGCATTTT. It specifies CASSQDWGFSNQPQHF.

The gene calls are TRBV30 and TRBJ2-7, with 7 positions matching TRBD1. This CDR3 comprises 11 residues. The V gene's germline CDR1 is GTSNPN and CDR2 SVGIG (reference sequence). V gave up 5 bases and J gave up 2 bases; unmatched junction bases: 0. The CDR3 DNA reads as TGTGCCTGGGGACAGGCCTACGAGCAGTACTTC. Protein product: CAWGQAYEQYF.

V gene TRBV25-1 combines with J gene TRBJ2-5; no definite D call. This CDR3 is 15 amino acids long. Germline CDR1 MGHDK, CDR2 SYGVNS. V gave up 2 bases and J gave up 2 bases, with 12 bases separating them. CDR3 nucleotides: TGTGCCAGCAGTGAAAAAGCCTCTCGTCAAGAGACCCAGTACTTC. It encodes CASSEKASRQETQYF.

The V gene is TRBV6-5, the J gene TRBJ1-2, with a possible D match to TRBD1 (6 bases). CDR1 is MNHEY and CDR2 is SVGAGI in the germline V gene. The CDR3 has 14 residues. Deletions cut 0 bases from V and 4 bases from J, with 9 bases between. The CDR3 DNA follows: TGTGCCAGCAGTTACTCGATAGGGGGCTATGGCTACACCTTC. This codes for CASSYSIGGYGYTF.

The chain couples TRBV19 to TRBJ2-2; D unresolved. The CDR3 is 16 residues long. Trimming removed 6 bases at V and 5 bases at J, with 19 bases between. Germline CDR1 is LNHDA and CDR2 is SQIVND (reference sequence). The CDR3 loop reads CASSGSRSFGTGELFF. CDR3 DNA sequence: TGTGCCAGTAGCGGCAGTAGGTCATTTGGTACCGGGGAGCTGTTTTTT. The full variable domain, completed using reference TRBV19 and TRBJ2-2, is DGGITQSPKYLFRKEGQNVTLSCEQNLNHDAMYWYRQDPGQGLRLIYYSQIVNDFQKGDIAEGYSVSREKKESFPLTVTSAQKNPTAFYLCASSGSRSFGTGELFFGEGSRLTVL.

The chain recombines TRBV5-1 with TRBJ2-1, with D tentatively TRBD2 (6 bases). V shed 0 bases and J shed 8 bases, with 18 bases lying between them. Germline V gene sequence: CDR1 SGHRS, CDR2 YFSETQ. The CDR3 has 16 amino acids. The CDR3, as DNA: TGCGCCAGCAGCTTGGCACTAGCCTTAGGCCCCCATGAGCAGTTCTTC. Protein sequence: CASSLALALGPHEQFF.

The chain has TRBV6-1 and TRBJ2-7; D uncertain. CDR1 MNHNS and CDR2 SASEGT come from the germline V gene. Trimming removed 7 bases at V and 2 bases at J, with 15 bases between. CDR3 size: 14 residues. The CDR3 region is CASTRLPGAYEQYF. As DNA, the CDR3 is TGTGCCAGCACCCGACTTCCTGGCGCCTACGAGCAGTACTTC.

The V gene is TRBV11-2, the J gene TRBJ2-5, with D tentatively TRBD2 (5 bases). CDR3 length: 13 residues. Germline V gene lookup returns CDR1 SGHAT and CDR2 FQNNGV. The V and J ends lost 4 bases and 2 bases respectively, with 8 bases between them. The CDR3 is CASSSGTQETQYF. CDR3 DNA: TGTGCCAGCAGCTCGGGAACTCAAGAGACCCAGTACTTC.

The chain recombines TRBV5-6 with TRBJ2-1; possibly TRBD2 for D (6 bases). In germline, CDR1 is SGHDT, CDR2 YYEEEE. The CDR3 covers 14 residues. The V end was cut by 3 bases, the J end by 9 bases, with 16 bases between. In DNA form, the CDR3 reads TGTGCCAGCAGCTCTATCCTCCAGGGAGGTGAGCAGTTCTTC. Translation: CASSSILQGGEQFF.

The J gene is TRBJ1-2, the V gene TRBV27; D not certain. Germline CDR1 MNHEY, CDR2 SMNVEV (reference sequence). This CDR3 contains 14 residues. Trimming cost V 4 bases and J 0 bases, with 9 bases left between them. CDR3 residues: CASSSLQTNYGYTF. Here the CDR3 DNA reads TGTGCCAGCAGTTCTTTACAGACTAACTATGGCTACACCTTC.

The CDR3 DNA reads TGTGCCAGCAGTCCCGACGCCTACGAGCAGTACTTC. It is translated as CASSPDAYEQYF. The J gene is TRBJ2-7, the V gene TRBV6-6, with unresolved D. Germline V gene sequence: CDR1 MNHNY, CDR2 SVGAGI (reference sequence). CDR3 length equals 12 residues. The V end was cut by 5 bases, the J end by 2 bases, with 7 bases between.

The chain uses TRBV27 and TRBJ1-1, with no clear D. The CDR3 is made up of 12 amino acids. The V gene lost 5 bases and the J gene lost 2 bases, with 6 bases spanning the gap. Per germline, CDR1 MNHEY and CDR2 SMNVEV (reference sequence). The CDR3 loop reads CASSNGNTEAFF. The CDR3 DNA reads as TGTGCCAGCAGTAACGGAAACACTGAAGCTTTCTTT.

This chain joins TRBV28 and TRBJ2-1; 9 positions agree with TRBD2. Germline trimming cut 1 base from V and 9 bases from J; bases unmatched to any gene: 19. The CDR3 is made up of 19 amino acids. The germline gives CDR1 MDHEN, CDR2 SYDVKM. CDR3 amino acids: CASSLFRMGGGARLSEQFF. In DNA form, the CDR3 reads TGTGCCAGCAGTTTATTCCGCATGGGCGGGGGGGCAAGGTTAAGTGAGCAGTTCTTC.

This chain connects TRBV19 to TRBJ2-3, with 7 bases that match TRBD1. J lost 5 bases, V lost 2 bases, and 1 base had no gene match. Germline loops: CDR1 LNHDA, CDR2 SQIVND (reference sequence). The CDR3 runs to 13 residues. The CDR3 bases are TGTGCCAGTAGTATAAACAGGGGAGATACGCAGTATTTT. It encodes CASSINRGDTQYF.

This chain uses TRBV6-1 with TRBJ1-3; TRBD1 might be the D (6 bases). CDR3 size: 15 residues. CDR1 MNHNS and CDR2 SASEGT come from the germline V gene. The germline V and J ends were trimmed by 10 bases and 0 bases, with 16 bases remaining between them. CDR3 sequence: CAIPSDSSSGNTIYF. The CDR3 bases are TGTGCCATCCCCTCGGACAGTTCCTCTGGAAACACCATATATTTT.

The CDR3 nucleotides read TGCGCCAGCGCCCCTGGACAGGGAAATTCACCCCTCCACTTT. Translating gives CASAPGQGNSPLHF. This chain joins TRBV5-1 and TRBJ1-6; 8 bases align to TRBD1. Germline CDR1 and CDR2: SGHRS and YFSETQ. V shed 7 bases and J 7 bases; nucleotides not matched to a gene: 7. This CDR3 contains 14 residues. The entire variable domain, with the rest obtained from reference TRBV5-1 and TRBJ1-6, is as follows: KAGVTQTPRYLIKTRGQQVTLSCSPISGHRSVSWYQQTPGQGLQFLFEYFSETQRNKGNFPGRFSGRQFSNSRSEMNVSTLELGDSALYLCASAPGQGNSPLHFGNGTRLTVT.

The V and J genes are TRBV6-4 and TRBJ2-7; 10 bases map to TRBD1. The germline V gene encodes CDR1 MRHNA and CDR2 SNTAGT. Trimming took 4 bases from V and 4 from J; bases not matched to a gene: 16. The CDR3 length is 18 residues. The CDR3: CASSAQGTGQGVRYEQYF. The CDR3 nucleotides read TGTGCCAGCAGTGCCCAAGGAACAGGACAGGGGGTGAGGTACGAGCAGTACTTC.